This entry lists 6 T cell receptor beta chains sequenced from one sample in a study of blood T cells in healthy people across ages. A second PCR of 7 to 11 cycles used a sample-barcoded 5' primer and a J-beta primer mix. TCRdb fed the 5' RACE reads into MiXCR, producing one record per CDR3 protein. The data contain 850,000 to 950,000 distinct CDR3 sequences, 25% to 30% of them seen just once; the ten biggest clones take up around a sixth. The sample taken for sequencing was blood. Source of these receptors: a woman of 80 years or more in good health.

The chain employs TRBV11-1 and TRBJ2-1; D gene ambiguous. Germline lookup yields CDR1 SGHAT and CDR2 FQDESV (reference sequence). The CDR3 is 12 amino acids. V was clipped by 6 bases and J by 5 bases, with 8 bases between them. CDR3 nucleotide sequence: TGTGCCAGCAGGTCCCTGCACAATGAGCAGTTCTTC. The encoded protein is CASRSLHNEQFF.

The chain joins TRBV11-2 to TRBJ1-1; D is uncertain. Germline lookup yields CDR1 SGHAT and CDR2 FQNNGV. Trimming shortened V by 4 bases and J by 6 bases, and 21 bases separated the two germline ends. This CDR3 is built from 16 residues. The CDR3 coding sequence is TGTGCCAGCAGCTCATGGGCGGTGAGCCGAGTCCCTGAAGCTTTCTTT. It translates to CASSSWAVSRVPEAFF.

This clonotype has just a few counts. CDR3 DNA sequence: TGTGCCAGCAGCGGGGTTTTTTTAGATGAAGCTTTCTTT. Residues: CASSGVFLDEAFF. This chain uses TRBV6-1 with TRBJ1-1; unclear D gene. The CDR3 contains 13 residues. Trimming stripped 6 bases from V and 7 bases from J, with 15 bases between. Germline lookup yields CDR1 MNHNS and CDR2 SASEGT.

This clonotype turned up a few times. The rearrangement links TRBV24-1 to TRBJ2-1; 7 bases map to TRBD1. The V gene's germline CDR1 is KGHDR and CDR2 SFDVKD. The junction had 10 bases not matched to a gene; V was cut back by 9 bases and J by 6 bases. The CDR3 loop spans 14 amino acids. DNA for the CDR3: TGTGCCACCCGAGGGGGCCGAGGATCCAATGAGCAGTTCTTC. This sequence encodes CATRGGRGSNEQFF.

Ten or more counts support this clonotype. This chain joins TRBV6-1 and TRBJ2-1; D could derive from TRBD1 or TRBD2 (6 bases each). V lost 6 bases, J lost 1 base, and 13 bases lay in between. This CDR3 is 15 amino acids long. Germline values: CDR1 MNHNS, CDR2 SASEGT. Here the CDR3 reads CASSGGRGSYNEQFF. CDR3 bases: TGTGCCAGCAGCGGGGGCCGGGGGTCCTACAATGAGCAGTTCTTC.

This clonotype was counted a few times. This sequence joins TRBV6-2 or TRBV6-3 and TRBJ1-1; 7 nucleotides agree with TRBD1. The CDR3 length is 15 residues. CDR1 is MNHEY and CDR2 is SVGEGT in the germline V gene. J lost 1 base, V lost 6 bases, and 8 bases had no gene match. CDR3 coding DNA: TGTGCCAGCAGACCCCGATCAGGGGGGAACACTGAAGCTTTCTTT. It specifies CASRPRSGGNTEAFF.